This T cell receptor beta chain was sequenced for a study of CXCR3-negative and CXCR3-positive naive CD8 T cells. Study at large: A total of roughly 140 million TRB reads was generated, with about 1.5 +/- 0.3 million per library.

This CDR3 contains 13 residues. Germline values: CDR1 DFQATT, CDR2 SNEGSKA (reference sequence). Regarding this clonotype: The antigen is undetermined.

General study results and limits: Diversity proved comparably high across both naive subsets and much lower in memory CD8+ cells. Higher TRB CDR3 hydrophobicity marked CXCR3-positive naive cells relative to CXCR3-negative naive cells.

cDNA libraries for TRB were generated by 5' RACE incorporating UMI labels. TCRdb re-called the 5' RACE reads, yielding one record per CDR3 amino acid sequence without DNA. The listing records 43,000 or so distinct CDR3 sequences. The chain carries TRBV20-1 and TRBJ1-1; TCRdb calls TRBD1, which cannot be checked without DNA. The receptor's source is a human donor in good health. Some clones in this sample may be carry-over from other donors' samples. Sequencing used naive CXCR3- CD8+ T cells from blood. Stated subset: CD45RO-CCR7+CD27+CD95- naive CD8+ T cells lacking CXCR3 (TNR3-). CDR3 sequence reads: CSASRGRATEAFF.